Detailed here is one T cell receptor (beta chain). Its antigen is unidentified. This entry is derived from a study of cytomegalovirus exposure and HLA in healthy donors. Notes on the study in general: Prior analysis indicated that the majority of TCR beta V segments exhibited productivity approximately 87% or approximately 30% of the time. Later analysis demonstrated an association between a missense DCLRE1C variant and TCR beta V- and J-gene trimming. Clonal expansion was found to be greater in HLA-associated TCR beta chains than in equally common others in a later analysis. In vitro experiments confirmed that a few CMV-associated chains were specific for CMV antigens.

Both 60 Vbeta primers and 13 Jbeta primers went into the PCR. Generated by immunoSEQ multiplex PCR, the TCRdb table keeps only in-frame clones and is missing some. The repertoire includes 200,000 to 250,000 clones, about 74% of them detected once, and 1.8% sits in the top ten. The receptor was isolated from a woman aged 25-40 years in good health and CMV-seronegative. Input material: PBMCs.

CDR3 sequence: CASSADLRGTYEQYF. In DNA form, the CDR3 reads TGTGCCAGCAGCGCAGACCTCCGGGGGACTTACGAGCAGTACTTC. The chain is built from TRBV9 and TRBJ2-7; D may be TRBD2 (6 bases). The CDR3 is 15 residues long. V gave up 3 bases and J gave up 4 bases, with 17 bases separating them. CDR1 and CDR2 (germline): SGDLS, YYNGEE. Based on the CDR3 plus reference TRBV9 and TRBJ2-7, the full variable domain is DSGVTQTPKHLITATGQRVTLRCSPRSGDLSVYWYQQSLDQGLQFLIQYYNGEERAKGNILERFSAQQFPDLHSELNLSSLELGDSALYFCASSADLRGTYEQYFGPGTRLTVT.